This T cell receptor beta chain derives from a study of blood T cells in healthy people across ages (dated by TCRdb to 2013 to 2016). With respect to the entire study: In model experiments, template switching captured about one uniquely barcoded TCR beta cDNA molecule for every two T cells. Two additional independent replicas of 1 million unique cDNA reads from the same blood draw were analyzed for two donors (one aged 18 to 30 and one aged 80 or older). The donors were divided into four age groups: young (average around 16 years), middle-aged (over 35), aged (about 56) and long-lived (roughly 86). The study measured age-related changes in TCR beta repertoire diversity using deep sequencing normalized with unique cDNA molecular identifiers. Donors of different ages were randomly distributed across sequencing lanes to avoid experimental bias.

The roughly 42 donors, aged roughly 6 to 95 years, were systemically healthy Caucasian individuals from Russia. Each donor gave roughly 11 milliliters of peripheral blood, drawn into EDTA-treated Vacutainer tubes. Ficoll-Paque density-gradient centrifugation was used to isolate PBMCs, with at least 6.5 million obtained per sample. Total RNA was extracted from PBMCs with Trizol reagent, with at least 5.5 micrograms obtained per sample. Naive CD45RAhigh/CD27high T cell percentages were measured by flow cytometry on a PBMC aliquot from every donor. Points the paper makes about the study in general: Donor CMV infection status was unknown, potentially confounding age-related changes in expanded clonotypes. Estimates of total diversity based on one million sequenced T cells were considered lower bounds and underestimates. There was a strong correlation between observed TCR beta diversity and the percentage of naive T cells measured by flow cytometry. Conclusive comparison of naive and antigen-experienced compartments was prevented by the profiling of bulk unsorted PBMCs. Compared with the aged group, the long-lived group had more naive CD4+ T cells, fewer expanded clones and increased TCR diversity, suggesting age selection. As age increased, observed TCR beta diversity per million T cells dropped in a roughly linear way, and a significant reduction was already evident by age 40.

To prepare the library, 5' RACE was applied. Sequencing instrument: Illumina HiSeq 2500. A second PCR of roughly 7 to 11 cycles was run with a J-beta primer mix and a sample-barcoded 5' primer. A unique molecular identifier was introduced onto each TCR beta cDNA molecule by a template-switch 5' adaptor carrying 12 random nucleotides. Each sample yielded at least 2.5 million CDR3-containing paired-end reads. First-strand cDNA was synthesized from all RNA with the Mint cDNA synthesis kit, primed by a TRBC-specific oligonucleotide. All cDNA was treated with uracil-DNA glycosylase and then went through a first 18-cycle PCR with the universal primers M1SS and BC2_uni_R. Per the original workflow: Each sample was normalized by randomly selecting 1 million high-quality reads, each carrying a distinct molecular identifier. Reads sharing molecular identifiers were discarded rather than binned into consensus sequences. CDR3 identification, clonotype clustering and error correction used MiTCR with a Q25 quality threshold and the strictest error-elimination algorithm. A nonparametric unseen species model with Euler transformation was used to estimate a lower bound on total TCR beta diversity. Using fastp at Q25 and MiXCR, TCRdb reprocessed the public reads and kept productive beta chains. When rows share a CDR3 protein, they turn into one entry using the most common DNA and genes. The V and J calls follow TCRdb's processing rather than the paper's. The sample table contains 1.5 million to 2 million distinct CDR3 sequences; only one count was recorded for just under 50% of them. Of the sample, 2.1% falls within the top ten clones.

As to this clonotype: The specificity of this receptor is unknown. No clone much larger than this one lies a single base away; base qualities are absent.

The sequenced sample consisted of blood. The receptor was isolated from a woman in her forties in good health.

The DNA sequence follows: TGTGCCAGCAGTGAGGCTGCTGTGGGGCAGTTCTTC. This gives the protein CASSEAAVGQFF. The chain links TRBV2 with TRBJ2-1, with the identity of the D gene unclear. The CDR3 numbers 12 residues from cysteine through phenylalanine. CDR3 DNA only is kept here, 36 bases in frame from base 1. Taken from the germline V gene, the CDR1 and CDR2 loops are SNHLY and FYNNEI. V is shortened by 3 bases, J by 12 bases, and the region joining them spans 12 bases. Here the CDR3 is joined to the reference TRBV2 and TRBJ2-1 genes, and the full variable domain is: EPEVTQTPSHQVTQMGQEVILRCVPISNHLYFYWYRQILGQKVEFLVSFYNNEISEKSEIFDDQFSVERPDGSNFTLKIRSTKLEDSAMYFCASSEAAVGQFFGPGTRLTVL.